This T cell receptor beta chain comes out of a study of cytomegalovirus exposure and HLA in healthy donors. Trimming took off 6 bases at V and 4 bases at J, with 16 bases between the two ends. The CDR3 runs 14 residues. Germline V lookup: CDR1 MDHEN, CDR2 SYDVKM. Broader study findings: Reportedly, cytomegalovirus status was diagnosed with high sensitivity and specificity.

Primers for the PCR totalled 60 Vbeta and 13 Jbeta. Data came from immunoSEQ multiplex PCR; TCRdb stores just in-frame clones and leaves some out. The sample consists of 100,000 or so clones, 74% of them appearing once. A note on this clone: Its antigen is undetermined.

This sequence joins TRBV28 and TRBJ2-7; D is possibly TRBD1 (7 bases). The sequence derives from a human donor in good health. The sample consisted of PBMCs. Written as DNA, the CDR3 is TGTGCCAGCAGCCCAGGGGGGCGAGGATACGAGCAGTACTTC. Translation: CASSPGGRGYEQYF.